This T cell receptor beta chain was captured in a study of metastatic and nonmetastatic thyroid tumors. Turning to the study itself: Repertoires were compared across blood and tumor or nodule tissue from malignant and benign thyroid patients.

Ahead of thyroid surgery, no patient had received treatment of any kind. As originally analysed: Building a distant-metastasis classifier for papillary thyroid cancer drew on CDR3 differences across clinicopathological groups. TCRdb re-called clones via MiXCR from the PCR reads. TCRdb, not the original authors, processed these V and J calls. The data hold roughly 61,000 clones, with approximately 4.1% observed a single time. Trimming stripped 0 bases from V and 4 bases from J, with 7 bases between. The germline V gene has CDR1 MNHNS and CDR2 SASEGT. The CDR3 loop spans 14 amino acids. This clone was recorded many times.

J is TRBJ2-1 and V is TRBV6-1; D unclear. This receptor was identified in a female donor with papillary thyroid cancer or a benign thyroid nodule (not recorded which). Some clones in this sample may be carry-over from other donors' samples. The source material was blood. The CDR3 sequence: CASSEAGSYNEQFF. The DNA for the CDR3 is TGTGCCAGCAGTGAAGCAGGGTCGTACAATGAGCAGTTCTTC.